Presented here are 5 T cell receptor beta chains from one specimen sequenced in a study. TCRdb re-called the RT-PCR reads through MiXCR, storing one row per CDR3 protein. The sample contains about 680,000 distinct CDR3 sequences, about 14% of which appear only once. Sequenced sample: memory CD4+ T cells from blood. These receptors all come from a female donor in good health, serving as a healthy control.

This clonotype was counted many times. V and J are TRBV29-1 and TRBJ2-7; a possible D gene is TRBD2 (6 bases). The CDR3 runs to 12 residues. V lost 4 bases, J lost 1 base, and 8 bases lay in between. The germline gives CDR1 SQVTM, CDR2 ANQGSEA. The CDR3 DNA follows: TGCAGCGTTGTTCGGGGGTCCTACGAGCAGTACTTC. It encodes CSVVRGSYEQYF.

This clonotype was picked up a small number of times. The DNA of the CDR3 is TGTGCCAGCTCACCTCGACTAGCGGGGTTACAAGAGACCCAGTACTTC. Translating it yields CASSPRLAGLQETQYF. The chain links TRBV18 to TRBJ2-5; 11 bases fit TRBD2. Germline V gene sequence: CDR1 KGHSH, CDR2 LQKENI. V was pared by 3 bases and J by 2 bases, with 5 bases of the junction left unmatched. The CDR3 extends over 16 amino acids. Combining the CDR3 with reference TRBV18 and TRBJ2-5 gives the whole variable domain NAGVMQNPRHLVRRRGQEARLRCSPMKGHSHVYWYRQLPEEGLKFMVYLQKENIIDESGMPKERFSAEFPKEGPSILRIQQVVRGDSAAYFCASSPRLAGLQETQYFGPGTRLLVL.

Details on this clonotype: One end of the junction is discordant with germline, which a read error may explain. The rearrangement joins TRBV20-1 to TRBJ2-7; D might be TRBD1 or TRBD2, each matching 5 bases. Germline CDR1 and CDR2: DFQATT and SNEGSKA (reference sequence). The CDR3 covers 10 residues. The CDR3 here is CSARDRDPLF. Here the CDR3 DNA reads TGCAGTGCTAGAGACCGGGACCCTCTCTTC.

This clonotype was picked up a small number of times. The J gene is TRBJ1-6, the V gene TRBV12-3 or TRBV12-4; no definite D call. Deletions cut 3 bases from V and 9 bases from J, with 6 bases between. The CDR3 is 12 amino acids. CDR3 loop: CASSFSRSPLHF. Written as DNA, the CDR3 is TGTGCCAGCAGTTTTAGTCGTTCACCCCTCCACTTT.

The DNA for the CDR3 is TGTGCCAGCAGCTTGTCCGCGGGAGGGCCGAGAGAGCAGTACTTC. Encoded protein: CASSLSAGGPREQYF. The genes are TRBV5-6 and TRBJ2-7; 9 bases are shared with TRBD2. CDR1 is SGHDT and CDR2 is YYEEEE in the germline V gene. This CDR3 region has 15 residues. The ends lost 1 base at V and 7 bases at J; junction bases unmatched: 9.